A single sample is the source of the 27 T cell receptor beta chains below, sequenced in a study of graft-versus-host responses after intestinal transplantation. Libraries were prepared by immunoSEQ multiplex PCR; TCRdb keeps only in-frame clonotypes and omits some of them. This repertoire shows tens of thousands of clones, 75% to 90% found once; its top ten account for approximately 17%. The antigens these receptors bind are not known. The material was unstimulated CD8+ T cells sorted from spleen or lymph node cells, obtained before intestinal transplant. All receptors come from a human donor who received an intestinal transplant.

V gene TRBV21-1 combines with J gene TRBJ2-4; the table gives TRBD2 as D, unverified against the DNA. TRBV21-1 is a listed pseudogene. CDR3 length: 20 amino acids. CDR3 protein: CASSKAGTSGRALAKNIQYF. The CDR3 region has the DNA TGTGCCAGCAGCAAAGCCGGGACTAGCGGGAGGGCACTAGCCAAAAACATTCAGTACTTC.

The chain couples TRBV6-5 to TRBJ1-2; 9 nucleotides line up with TRBD1. Losses at the gene ends were 7 bases for V and 4 bases for J; bases not matched to a gene: 4. The CDR3 consists of 13 residues. Germline CDR1 MNHEY, CDR2 SVGAGI. CDR3 nucleotides: TGTGCCAGCAACCCGGGACAGGGCTATGGCTACACCTTC. Residues: CASNPGQGYGYTF.

The V gene is TRBV6-6, the J gene TRBJ1-2; D perhaps matches TRBD1 (6 bases). V was clipped by 6 bases and J by 6 bases, with 14 bases between them. Germline-derived CDR1 and CDR2 are MNHNY and SVGAGI (reference sequence). The CDR3 is made up of 13 amino acids. CDR3: CASSQFTGHGYTF. CDR3 in DNA: TGTGCCAGCAGCCAATTTACAGGGCATGGCTACACCTTC.

Concerning this clone itself: The likely explanation is a read error, given a far larger clone one base away. The chain is built from TRBV2 and TRBJ2-2, with TRBD1 matching 7 bases. CDR1 and CDR2 from the germline V gene are SNHLY and FYNNEI. This CDR3 has 14 residues. The CDR3 sequence is CASSGTVNTGERFF. The CDR3 bases are TGTGCCAGCAGCGGGACAGTCAACACCGGGGAGCGGTTTTTT.

This chain connects TRBV5-1 to TRBJ2-1; 10 nucleotides line up with TRBD2. Germline loops: CDR1 SGHRS, CDR2 YFSETQ. The CDR3 has 17 residues. V shed 0 bases and J 0 bases; nucleotides not matched to a gene: 3. Here the CDR3 reads CASSLALAGRSYNEQFF. In DNA, the CDR3 is TGCGCCAGCAGCTTGGCACTAGCGGGGCGCTCCTACAATGAGCAGTTCTTC.

The chain joins TRBV6-5 to TRBJ2-7; D call uncertain. Germline CDR1 MNHEY, CDR2 SVGAGI. The CDR3 totals 10 residues. The V gene lost 8 bases and the J gene lost 1 base, with 3 bases spanning the gap. CDR3: CASHSYEQYF. Here the CDR3 DNA reads TGTGCCAGCCATTCCTACGAGCAGTACTTC.

The chain carries TRBV6-9 and TRBJ2-2; tentatively, D is TRBD2 (6 bases). Trimming pared 7 bases from V and 6 bases from J, leaving 18 bases between. The CDR3 runs 15 residues. CDR1 is MNHGY and CDR2 is SVAAGI in the germline V gene. CDR3 DNA: TGTGCCAGCACCTACTCGGGAGACGGGGCCGGGGAGCTGTTTTTT. It codes for CASTYSGDGAGELFF.

In its sample, this clone was seen a few times. The CDR3 sequence is CASIGTSIEQYF. CDR3 in DNA: TGCGCCAGCATCGGGACTAGCATCGAGCAGTACTTC. The V and J genes are TRBV10-2 and TRBJ2-7; TRBD2 matches 9 bases. Germline V gene sequence: CDR1 WSHSY, CDR2 SAAADI. The CDR3 is made up of 12 amino acids. The J segment lost 6 bases and the V segment lost 7 bases, leaving 4 bases of the junction unmatched.

The chain links TRBV5-5 to TRBJ1-1, with D hard to call. V lost 0 bases and J 5 bases, leaving 14 bases between the germline ends. This CDR3 has 15 residues. In germline, CDR1 is SGHKS, CDR2 YYEKEE (reference sequence). The CDR3 loop reads CASSLEIKAGTEAFF. CDR3 nucleotides: TGTGCCAGCAGCTTGGAGATTAAGGCGGGGACTGAAGCTTTCTTT.

This chain joins TRBV6-1 and TRBJ1-1, with 7 positions matching TRBD1. Germline CDR1 MNHNS, CDR2 SASEGT. V was clipped by 6 bases and J by 2 bases; unmatched bases: 3. The CDR3 runs to 13 residues. The chain's CDR3 is CASRPGGNTEAFF. The CDR3 coding sequence is TGTGCCAGCAGGCCAGGGGGTAACACTGAAGCTTTCTTT.

This sequence joins TRBV10-3 and TRBJ2-1; 8 bases fit TRBD2. V trimming: 1 base; J trimming: 6 bases; junction bases outside the gene matches: 5. The CDR3 consists of 15 residues. In germline, CDR1 is ENHRY, CDR2 SYGVKD. CDR3 sequence reads: CAISEWVAGRNEQFF. The CDR3 bases are TGTGCCATCAGTGAGTGGGTAGCGGGGCGCAATGAGCAGTTCTTC.

On this clone: A junction end diverges from the germline sequence, so it may reflect a read error. The chain recombines TRBV28 with TRBJ2-7; TRBD1 aligns across 9 bases. The CDR3 extends over 14 amino acids. Germline CDR1 MDHEN, CDR2 SYDVKM. The CDR3 loop is CASWGGTGSHERYF. Written as DNA, the CDR3 is TGTGCCAGCTGGGGCGGGACAGGGAGTCACGAGCGGTACTTC.

This chain joins TRBV20-1 and TRBJ2-7; D may match TRBD1 or TRBD2 (5 bases each). V was clipped by 5 bases and J by 3 bases, with 8 bases between them. Germline values: CDR1 DFQATT, CDR2 SNEGSKA (reference sequence). The CDR3 covers 11 residues. Written as DNA, the CDR3 is TGCAGTGCTGGGGGTAACTACGAGCAGTACTTC. Its translation is CSAGGNYEQYF.

The V call is TRBV21-1, the J call TRBJ2-7; the table's D gene call, TRBD1, was not cross checked with the DNA. TRBV21-1 corresponds to a pseudogene. CDR3 length: 17 amino acids. For the CDR3, the DNA is TGTGCCAGCAGCAAAGCAGGGACAGGGGGGGGCAACTACGAGCAGTACTTC. This encodes CASSKAGTGGGNYEQYF.

The chain links TRBV7-9 to TRBJ2-1, with D tentatively TRBD2 (7 bases). The V and J ends lost 2 bases and 9 bases respectively, with 17 bases between them. The germline CDR1 and CDR2 sequences are SEHNR and FQNEAQ (reference sequence). This CDR3 is 15 amino acids long. CDR3 region: CASSLWGREYSEQFF. The DNA for the CDR3 is TGTGCCAGCAGCTTATGGGGGCGGGAGTATAGTGAGCAGTTCTTC.

The chain combines TRBV6-5 with TRBJ2-7; D not certain. This CDR3 spans 11 amino acids. Between the trimmed V and J ends, which lost 2 bases and 5 bases, there was a span of 4 bases. Germline V gene data show CDR1 as MNHEY and CDR2 as SVGAGI. CDR3 bases: TGTGCCAGCAGTTACGGTGACGAGCAGTACTTC. It is translated as CASSYGDEQYF.

V gene TRBV7-9 combines with J gene TRBJ2-7; D uncertain. This CDR3 contains 14 residues. Germline V gene data show CDR1 as SEHNR and CDR2 as FQNEAQ (reference sequence). The germline V and J ends were trimmed by 3 bases and 2 bases, with 11 bases remaining between them. The CDR3 DNA is TGTGCCAGCAGCTTTAGGCATGGTACCTACGAGCAGTACTTC. Its translation is CASSFRHGTYEQYF.

The genes are TRBV27 and TRBJ2-2; 9 bases are a match to TRBD1. The V segment lost 3 bases and the J segment 5 bases; nucleotides outside the gene matches: 4. The CDR3 contains 15 residues. The V gene's germline CDR1 is MNHEY and CDR2 SMNVEV (reference sequence). The CDR3: CASSFGTGQTGELFF. CDR3 bases: TGTGCCAGCAGTTTCGGGACAGGGCAAACCGGGGAGCTGTTTTTT.

V gene TRBV2 combines with J gene TRBJ2-2; 9 bases match TRBD2. The CDR3 is 15 residues long. Germline V lookup: CDR1 SNHLY, CDR2 FYNNEI. V lost 7 bases, J lost 0 bases, and 3 bases stayed unmatched. This CDR3 is CASTGLATNTGELFF. The CDR3 DNA sequence: TGTGCCAGCACTGGACTAGCGACGAACACCGGGGAGCTGTTTTTT.

This clone was counted a single time. This rearrangement joins TRBV27 to TRBJ2-1; TRBD2 matches at 8 bases. This CDR3 has 15 residues. Trimming cost V 2 bases and J 7 bases; bases outside gene matches: 7. Germline V CDR1 and CDR2: MNHEY, SMNVEV (reference sequence). The CDR3: CASSLVAGFKNEQFF. The CDR3 DNA reads as TGTGCCAGCAGTTTAGTAGCGGGGTTCAAGAATGAGCAGTTCTTC.

V usage is TRBV6-6 and J usage is TRBJ2-2; maybe TRBD2 (5 bases). The germline gives CDR1 MNHNY, CDR2 SVGAGI (reference sequence). The CDR3 totals 15 residues. V shed 1 base and J shed 6 bases, with 12 bases lying between them. The CDR3 loop reads CASSYFRDSAGELFF. Written as DNA, the CDR3 is TGTGCCAGCAGTTACTTCCGGGATTCGGCCGGGGAGCTGTTTTTT.

The rearrangement uses TRBV7-2 and TRBJ2-7; no firm D call. V shed 1 base and J shed 2 bases, with 12 bases lying between them. The germline gives CDR1 SGHTA, CDR2 FQGNSA. The CDR3 is 15 amino acids. The CDR3: CASSLDVAGTYEQYF. In DNA, the CDR3 is TGTGCCAGCAGCTTAGATGTCGCAGGAACCTACGAGCAGTACTTC.

The rearrangement joins TRBV6-1 to TRBJ2-3; TRBD2 agrees at 8 bases. V was pared by 5 bases and J by 0 bases, with 4 bases of the junction left unmatched. Germline V gives CDR1 MNHNS, CDR2 SASEGT. There are 15 residues in the CDR3. The CDR3 is CASSLGGASTDTQYF. CDR3 DNA sequence: TGTGCCAGCAGTCTCGGGGGGGCCAGCACAGATACGCAGTATTTT.

The gene calls are TRBV5-5 and TRBJ1-3; D is ambiguous. In germline, CDR1 is SGHKS, CDR2 YYEKEE (reference sequence). V was cut by 3 bases and J by 4 bases, with 5 bases left in between. This CDR3 is built from 12 residues. This CDR3 reads CASSSTGNTIYF. The CDR3 DNA follows: TGTGCCAGCAGCTCGACAGGAAACACCATATATTTT.

This chain connects TRBV30 to TRBJ2-7; TRBD2 agrees at 13 bases. Per germline, CDR1 GTSNPN and CDR2 SVGIG (reference sequence). The CDR3 sequence is 15 residues long. With 5 bases clipped from V and 8 bases from J, the junction kept 12 bases outside the gene matches. CDR3 in amino acids: CAWGAGTSGTGKQYF. The CDR3, as DNA: TGTGCCTGGGGGGCGGGGACTAGCGGGACCGGCAAGCAGTACTTC.

This sequence joins TRBV7-9 and TRBJ2-1; 12 bases align to TRBD2. The CDR3 totals 15 residues. From germline, CDR1 is SEHNR and CDR2 FQNEAQ (reference sequence). V dropped 1 base and J dropped 7; count of bases not matched to a gene: 2. The CDR3 region has the DNA TGTGCCAGCAGCTTAGAGCTAGCGGGGGGGAATGAGCAGTTCTTC. Translating it yields CASSLELAGGNEQFF.

The chain has TRBV28 and TRBJ2-1; the D is unclear. The CDR3 totals 15 residues. Germline V CDR1 and CDR2: MDHEN, SYDVKM. The germline V and J ends were trimmed by 3 bases and 0 bases, with 9 bases remaining between them. CDR3 in DNA: TGTGCCAGCAGTTTCGGAGCTAGCTCCTACAATGAGCAGTTCTTC. Its translation is CASSFGASSYNEQFF.